Described below is a single TCR beta chain sequence and its context. The ends lost 0 bases at V and 2 bases at J; junction bases unmatched: 7. From germline, CDR1 is SGDLS and CDR2 YYNGEE. The CDR3 is made up of 16 amino acids. The sample comes from a study of blood T cell repertoires in COVID-19. The data were produced by immunoSEQ multiplex PCR, yet TCRdb's version contains in-frame clones alone and is incomplete. This sample has roughly 440,000 clones, with approximately 90% found just once. The chain has TRBV9 and TRBJ2-5; 7 positions match TRBD2. The TCR originated in a woman aged 50 to 65 with COVID-19, enrolled during active disease. The sequenced material came from peripheral blood. CDR3 loop: CASSVVGTIQQETQYF. CDR3 coding DNA: TGTGCCAGCAGCGTAGTGGGGACTATTCAACAAGAGACCCAGTACTTC. The full variable domain, its missing parts supplied by reference TRBV9 and TRBJ2-5, is DSGVTQTPKHLITATGQRVTLRCSPRSGDLSVYWYQQSLDQGLQFLIQYYNGEERAKGNILERFSAQQFPDLHSELNLSSLELGDSALYFCASSVVGTIQQETQYFGPGTRLLVL.